The present T cell receptor (beta chain) was sequenced within a study of molecular identifiers for immune sequencing clone quantification. Turning to the study itself: Four portions were sequenced after RNA from approximately 22,000 or 94,000 naive CD8 cells was split five ways in replicates. Notes on the study in general: Whereas clones above 20 RNA copies held under 1% of naive-cell molecules, they held over 97% of effector molecules.

The CDR3 loop spans 16 amino acids. Per the germline V gene, CDR1 is SQVTM and CDR2 is ANQGSEA. The ends were cut back, 0 bases at V and 4 bases at J, with 16 bases in the middle. This clonotype was found many times. Its antigen is currently unknown. TCRdb processed the PCR reads anew with MiXCR; each CDR3 protein has one entry. Here the sample spans about 89,000 distinct CDR3 sequences, 15% to 20% being singletons. The chain uses TRBV29-1 and TRBJ2-1; D may be TRBD2 (5 bases). Material for sequencing was naive CD8+ T cells from blood, with Jurkat cell RNA spiked in. Specified subset: FACS-sorted CD8+CD4-CCR7+CD45RA+ naive T cells. The sequence derives from a human donor in good health. Some libraries in this study had Jurkat cell RNA spiked in. The CDR3 nucleotides read TGCAGCGTTGAAGATAGTGGACGGAGGAATTACAATGAGCAGTTCTTC. Encoded protein: CSVEDSGRRNYNEQFF.